This T cell receptor (beta chain) derives from a study of T cell responses to AZD1222 COVID-19 vaccine. General study findings and limits: Only a handful of people who got AZD1222 tested seropositive at baseline. A rise in Spike-specific TCR breadth and depth followed two AZD1222 doses. Donors were chiefly white British, with a greater number of females, and clonal diversity was perhaps underestimated.

The table came from immunoSEQ multiplex PCR; TCRdb's copy has only in-frame clones and leaves some out. The sample consists of 110,000 or so clones, 90% of them appearing once. This CDR3 has 12 residues. This clone was found once. Its antigen remains unidentified. One end of the junction does not line up with germline, which may come from a read error. The source of this sequence is an adult who received the MenACWY meningococcal vaccine as a control. This chain uses TRBV12-3 or TRBV12-4 with TRBJ2-1, with D tentatively TRBD1 (6 bases). The specimen comprised peripheral blood, sampled 28 days after the second dose of the MenACWY control vaccine. CDR3 sequence (DNA): TGTGCCAGCAGCTTAGGGGGCAATGAGCAGTTCTTC. It codes for CASSLGGNEQFF.